A selection of T cell receptor beta chains follows, all from one sample in a study of T cells in Graves' hyperthyroidism and ophthalmopathy. TCRdb analysed the multiplex PCR reads with MiXCR anew, one entry per CDR3 protein. The sample lists 600,000 to 900,000 distinct CDR3 sequences, around 15% seen once, with under 10% in the top ten. The specimen sequenced was blood. The receptor set was obtained from a young man with Graves' hyperthyroidism. The CDR3 runs from the conserved cysteine through the conserved F or W. The order of the fields is V gene, clone size, D gene, J gene, CDR3 DNA, CDR3 protein. A D gene is named only where the DNA matches it firmly. The size of a clone is reported for some rows only, either as once, few or many, or as a class for expanded clones.

TRBV28,many,-,TRBJ2-7,TGTGCCAGCATAGGGCGGGGTTACGAGCAGTACTTC,CASIGRGYEQYF
TRBV7-8,-,-,TRBJ1-1,TGTGCCAGCAGCTTAGTTCGGGGGGAAGACACTGAAGCTTTCTTT,CASSLVRGEDTEAFF
TRBV9,-,TRBD1,TRBJ2-1,TGTGCCAGCAGCCGGGACAGGGGGTATGAGCAGTTCTTC,CASSRDRGYEQFF
TRBV12-3/TRBV12-4,many,-,TRBJ2-2,TGTGCCAGCAGCGGATTGGGGAGGCAGACCGGGGAGCTGTTTTTT,CASSGLGRQTGELFF
TRBV12-3/TRBV12-4,-,-,TRBJ2-5,TGTGCCACCCGAGGGGGATACCAAGAGACCCAGTACTTC,CATRGGYQETQYF
TRBV20-1,-,TRBD1,TRBJ2-7,TGCAGTGCAGGGACAGGGGACTCCTACGAGCAGTACTTC,CSAGTGDSYEQYF
TRBV7-2,many,TRBD1,TRBJ1-5,TGTGCCAGCAGCCTCAGACAGGGAGGGCAGCCCCAGCATTTT,CASSLRQGGQPQHF
TRBV27,few,TRBD1,TRBJ1-6,TGTGCCAGCAGTTCCGGACAGGGTCGTTCACCCCTCCACTTT,CASSSGQGRSPLHF
TRBV6-1,many,-,TRBJ2-4,TGTGCCAGCAATGGCCACAGGGTGAACATTCAGTACTTC,CASNGHRVNIQYF
TRBV6-2/TRBV6-3,few,TRBD2,TRBJ2-6,TGTGCCAGCGGGACTAGCACCGAATACTCTGGGGCCAACGTCCTGACTTTC,CASGTSTEYSGANVLTF
TRBV12-3/TRBV12-4,-,TRBD1,TRBJ2-7,TGTGCCAGCACCTACAGGGGGACTTCCTACGAGCAGTACTTC,CASTYRGTSYEQYF
TRBV12-3/TRBV12-4,many,TRBD2,TRBJ2-3,TGTGCCAGCAGTCCTGGCCTAGCGGGAGTTTCCACAGATACGCAGTATTTT,CASSPGLAGVSTDTQYF
TRBV7-9,many,TRBD2,TRBJ2-7,TGTGCCAGCAGCTTAGGAGCGGGAGGCCGAACCTCCTACGAGCAGTACTTC,CASSLGAGGRTSYEQYF
TRBV6-1,few,TRBD2,TRBJ2-7,TGTGCCAGCACCGCTGGACTAGCGGGGCCCCGATCCTACGAGCAGTACTTC,CASTAGLAGPRSYEQYF
TRBV5-5,many,TRBD2,TRBJ2-1,TGTGCCAGCAGTAGCGGGAGCGGTAATGAGCAGTTCTTC,CASSSGSGNEQFF
TRBV28,many,-,TRBJ2-1,TGTGCCAGCAGTATAAGCGTTGAGCAGTTCTTC,CASSISVEQFF
TRBV12-5,-,-,TRBJ2-7,TGTGCTAGTGCCTCGACAGGCAACAGAATCTACGAGCAGTACTTC,CASASTGNRIYEQYF
TRBV12-3/TRBV12-4,many,TRBD1,TRBJ2-5,TGTGCCAGCAACTTCCTGACAGGGGGCTCGACGGAGACCCAGTACTTC,CASNFLTGGSTETQYF
TRBV10-2,many,TRBD2,TRBJ2-1,TGCGCCAGCAGTGTTGCGGGAGGCCCCAATGAGCAGTTCTTC,CASSVAGGPNEQFF
TRBV27,many,TRBD1,TRBJ1-1,TGTGCCAGCAGTTCGTACCCGGGACAGCCGAACACTGAAGCTTTCTTT,CASSSYPGQPNTEAFF
TRBV19,many,TRBD2,TRBJ2-7,TGTGCCAGTAGTATAGCTAGCGGGAGTGGCGAGCAGTACTTC,CASSIASGSGEQYF
TRBV29-1,-,-,TRBJ1-1,TGCAGCGGGAACTCTTGGGACACTGAAGCTTTCTTT,CSGNSWDTEAFF
TRBV4-1,few,TRBD2,TRBJ2-7,TGCGCCAGCAGCCAAGGACTAGCGGGGCCCTACGAGCAGTACTTC,CASSQGLAGPYEQYF